Here is one T cell receptor beta chain with its context. No antigen is known for it. This record belongs to a study of T cells in localized non-small cell lung cancer. The study's findings and limits: Higher blood T cell density tracked longer overall survival. Median detection of top 100 tumor clones in adjacent lung was 55 to 60 clones. Uninvolved adjacent lung had higher T cell clonality than tumor and all other tissues.

Per germline, CDR1 GTSNPN and CDR2 SVGIG (reference sequence). The CDR3 has 13 residues. V gave up 5 bases and J gave up 3 bases, with 11 bases separating them. Using immunoSEQ multiplex PCR, the repertoire was profiled, and TCRdb retains in-frame clones only, with some absent. The table includes around 10,000 clones, about 29% detected once. The sequence derives from a man between 40 and 70 years old with stage I lung adenocarcinoma. This sample comprised lung tumor tissue, obtained before any cancer treatment. J is TRBJ1-3 and V is TRBV30; D is perhaps TRBD1 (5 bases). CDR3 residues: CAWGDPYGNTIYF. For the CDR3, the DNA is TGTGCCTGGGGGGACCCGTATGGAAACACCATATATTTT.